A single sample gave rise to the 22 T cell receptor beta chains below, sequenced in a study of cytomegalovirus exposure and HLA in healthy donors. Researchers ran the PCR with 60 Vbeta and 13 Jbeta primers. Assay: immunoSEQ multiplex PCR; the TCRdb copy retains only in-frame clones and omits some. The sample holds around 200,000 clones, 82% seen once. The sequenced sample was PBMCs. These TCRs come from a man between 40 and 49 years old in good health and CMV-seropositive.

The chain combines TRBV28 with TRBJ1-1; 10 bases map to TRBD1. J lost 5 bases, V lost 4 bases, and 7 bases had no gene match. Per the germline V gene, CDR1 is MDHEN and CDR2 is SYDVKM. CDR3 length equals 15 residues. CDR3 DNA: TGTGCCAGCAGTTCCCCGACAGGGGGCAAGACTGAAGCTTTCTTT. It codes for CASSSPTGGKTEAFF.

The V gene is TRBV21-1, the J gene TRBJ1-2; the table's D call TRBD1 went unverified against the DNA. TRBV21-1 is a documented pseudogene. The CDR3 contains 15 residues. CDR3 sequence (DNA): TGTGCCAGCAGACACCGGACAGGGCAGAACTATGGCTACACCTTC. This gives the protein CASRHRTGQNYGYTF.

This chain connects TRBV27 to TRBJ1-2, with 7 nucleotides matching TRBD1. The germline CDR1 and CDR2 sequences are MNHEY and SMNVEV (reference sequence). The V segment lost 2 bases and the J segment 7 bases; nucleotides outside the gene matches: 4. The CDR3 runs to 13 residues. CDR3 sequence reads: CASSLRQGGGYTF. The CDR3 DNA sequence: TGTGCCAGCAGTTTACGACAGGGTGGTGGCTACACCTTC.

The chain joins TRBV5-1 to TRBJ1-1, with D tentatively TRBD1 (6 bases). Germline lookup yields CDR1 SGHRS and CDR2 YFSETQ. CDR3 length: 15 residues. The germline V and J ends were trimmed by 2 bases and 4 bases, with 15 bases remaining between them. The CDR3 loop is CASSLGLDRPTEAFF. The CDR3 DNA sequence: TGCGCCAGCAGCTTAGGCCTTGACAGGCCCACTGAAGCTTTCTTT.

The rearrangement uses TRBV5-4 and TRBJ2-7, with a weak D call TRBD1 (6 bases). In germline, CDR1 is SGHNT, CDR2 YYREEE (reference sequence). The CDR3 contains 13 residues. The V end was cut by 4 bases, the J end by 3 bases, with 11 bases between. CDR3 bases: TGTGCCAGCAGCCCCGGACAGAACTACGAGCAGTACGTC. Its protein is CASSPGQNYEQYV.

Only one count was recorded for this clone. J is TRBJ2-1 and V is TRBV5-1; 8 nucleotides align to TRBD1. From germline, CDR1 is SGHRS and CDR2 YFSETQ. V trimming: 4 bases; J trimming: 4 bases; junction bases outside the gene matches: 4. The CDR3 loop spans 14 amino acids. Here the CDR3 reads CASSTDRGYNEQFF. For the CDR3, the DNA is TGCGCCAGCAGCACCGACAGGGGATACAATGAGCAGTTCTTC.

CDR3 coding DNA: TGTGCCAGCAGTTTGAGGGTTGCTAGCACAGATACGCAGTATTTT. Protein: CASSLRVASTDTQYF. The rearrangement links TRBV27 to TRBJ2-3, with D maybe TRBD2 (5 bases). Trimming took off 3 bases at V and 0 bases at J, with 10 bases between the two ends. The germline V gene has CDR1 MNHEY and CDR2 SMNVEV (reference sequence). This CDR3 has 15 residues.

The chain employs TRBV5-4 and TRBJ2-7, with TRBD2 matching 7 bases. After removal of 5 bases from V and 3 bases from J, the junction contained 2 bases not matched to a gene. Germline CDR1 SGHNT, CDR2 YYREEE (reference sequence). The CDR3 extends over 12 amino acids. CDR3 in DNA: TGTGCCAGCAGTGGGGGGGGCTACGAGCAGTACTTC. Translating gives CASSGGGYEQYF.

This chain joins TRBV11-2 and TRBJ1-2; perhaps TRBD1 as D (5 bases). Germline V CDR1 and CDR2: SGHAT, FQNNGV. Between the trimmed V and J ends, which lost 6 bases and 7 bases, there was a span of 21 bases. This CDR3 comprises 15 residues. The CDR3 loop reads CASRRIGDLLPGYTF. Here the CDR3 DNA reads TGTGCCAGCAGACGAATAGGGGACTTGCTTCCTGGCTACACCTTC.

The chain uses TRBV7-2 and TRBJ1-4, with a tentative D call TRBD1 (5 bases). Germline loops: CDR1 SGHTA, CDR2 FQGNSA. This CDR3 spans 15 amino acids. The V and J ends lost 4 bases and 8 bases respectively, with 17 bases between them. The CDR3 nucleotides read TGTGCCAGCAGCTCACTAGGCGGGGCAGGGGAAAAACTGTTTTTT. It encodes CASSSLGGAGEKLFF.

The V gene is TRBV11-3, the J gene TRBJ2-2; 11 nucleotides line up with TRBD2. V shed 5 bases and J 1 base; nucleotides not matched to a gene: 3. The CDR3 totals 16 residues. Germline CDR1 reads SGHNT; CDR2 reads YENEEA. Here the CDR3 reads CASSPGLAGNTGELFF. CDR3 bases: TGTGCCAGCAGCCCAGGACTAGCGGGGAACACCGGGGAGCTGTTTTTT.

This chain links TRBV6-6 with TRBJ1-1; TRBD1 is a possible D gene (6 bases). Deletions cut 6 bases from V and 12 bases from J, with 23 bases between. The CDR3 is 14 residues long. Germline CDR1 reads MNHNY; CDR2 reads SVGAGI (reference sequence). CDR3 nucleotide sequence: TGTGCCAGCAGAAATTCGGGACAAGCTCCATGTCCTTTCTTT. Translation: CASRNSGQAPCPFF.

This clone appeared a few times. V usage is TRBV2 and J usage is TRBJ2-7; the D gene is possibly TRBD2 (7 bases). Looked up from germline, CDR1 is SNHLY and CDR2 is FYNNEI. The CDR3 length is 16 residues. The germline V and J ends were trimmed by 6 bases and 2 bases, with 20 bases remaining between them. Here the CDR3 DNA reads TGTGCCAGCAGGGCCGTAGGGGGGGATAGAACCTACGAGCAGTACTTC. It is translated as CASRAVGGDRTYEQYF.

This clone has more than one count but fewer than ten. One end of the junction fails to match germline, which may point to a read error. Distinct nucleotide sequences in the sample also encode this CDR3. J is TRBJ2-7 and V is TRBV9, with D possibly TRBD1 on 6 matching bases. This CDR3 is 15 amino acids long. The germline V gene has CDR1 SGDLS and CDR2 YYNGEE. The CDR3 coding sequence is TGTGCCAGCAGCGTAGGTGGGGACAACACCTACGAGCATTACTTC. Translation: CASSVGGDNTYEHYF. Using reference TRBV9 and TRBJ2-7 for the parts outside the CDR3, the full variable domain is DSGVTQTPKHLITATGQRVTLRCSPRSGDLSVYWYQQSLDQGLQFLIQYYNGEERAKGNILERFSAQQFPDLHSELNLSSLELGDSALYFCASSVGGDNTYEHYFGPGTRLTVT.

In nucleotides, the CDR3 is TGCGCCAGCAGCCCTGGTTCGACTAGCGGGACCTACAATGAGCAGTTCTTC. Amino acid sequence: CASSPGSTSGTYNEQFF. J is TRBJ2-1 and V is TRBV5-1; 11 nucleotides line up with TRBD2. V gave up 4 bases and J gave up 2 bases; unmatched junction bases: 8. Germline V gene sequence: CDR1 SGHRS, CDR2 YFSETQ. The CDR3 is 17 residues long.

The J gene is TRBJ2-5, the V gene TRBV5-1, with D possibly TRBD2 on 6 matching bases. Trimming left V 4 bases short and J 4 bases short, with 11 bases between. CDR3 length: 13 amino acids. Germline lookup yields CDR1 SGHRS and CDR2 YFSETQ. The CDR3 sequence: CASSRGLGETQYF. Here the CDR3 DNA reads TGCGCCAGCAGCAGGGGACTGGGAGAGACCCAGTACTTC.

The J gene is TRBJ2-1, the V gene TRBV9; 14 bases are shared with TRBD2. Germline values: CDR1 SGDLS, CDR2 YYNGEE. Trimming removed 4 bases from V and 8 bases from J; junction bases left unmatched: 8. The CDR3 spans 16 residues. CDR3 protein: CASSPPGTSGSYEQFF. The CDR3 DNA sequence: TGTGCCAGCAGCCCCCCCGGGACTAGCGGGAGCTATGAGCAGTTCTTC.

This clone was counted once. The J gene is TRBJ2-3, the V gene TRBV6-5, with D perhaps matching TRBD1 (5 bases). The CDR3 sequence is 15 residues long. V dropped 0 bases and J dropped 6 bases, with 13 bases sitting between them. Germline V CDR1 and CDR2: MNHEY, SVGAGI. The CDR3 nucleotides read TGTGCCAGCAGTTACTCGGGGCTAGAAACGGATACGCAGTATTTT. Its protein is CASSYSGLETDTQYF.

The V call is TRBV5-1, the J call TRBJ1-1; D is uncertain. The germline gives CDR1 SGHRS, CDR2 YFSETQ. CDR3 length: 13 residues. Trimming removed 3 bases at V and 0 bases at J, with 6 bases between. CDR3 residues: CASSSELNTEAFF. CDR3 coding DNA: TGCGCCAGCAGCTCGGAGTTGAACACTGAAGCTTTCTTT.

The CDR3 DNA reads TGCGCCAGCAGCCACCCCGACAGGGGCCGGGGGGACACTGAAGCTTTCTTT. Translated, it gives CASSHPDRGRGDTEAFF. This chain links TRBV4-1 with TRBJ1-1; TRBD1 matches 8 bases. Looked up from germline, CDR1 is MGHRA and CDR2 is YSYEKL. The CDR3 sequence is 17 residues long. Trimming removed 3 bases from V and 3 bases from J; junction bases left unmatched: 12.

V is TRBV29-1 and J is TRBJ2-1; 7 bases match TRBD1. CDR3 length equals 13 residues. V shed 6 bases, J shed 2 bases, and the junction held 4 bases outside the gene matches. Per the germline V gene, CDR1 is SQVTM and CDR2 is ANQGSEA. CDR3 sequence (DNA): TGCAGCGTAACAGGGGTCCCCTACAATGAGCAGTTCTTC. It encodes CSVTGVPYNEQFF.

The gene calls are TRBV5-6 and TRBJ2-3, with D possibly TRBD1 on 7 matching bases. Trimming took off 3 bases at V and 6 bases at J, with 23 bases between the two ends. CDR1 is SGHDT, CDR2 YYEEEE, per germline. The CDR3 runs 17 residues. The CDR3 nucleotides read TGTGCCAGCAGCTCCTCCCAGACAGGGAGCGGGTGGGATACGCAGTATTTT. It specifies CASSSSQTGSGWDTQYF.